One and the same sample provided the 30 T cell receptor beta chains below, sequenced in a study of T cells in Graves' hyperthyroidism and ophthalmopathy. The CDR3 regions of TCR beta were amplified from RNA transcripts. The TCR CDR3 first-round RT-PCR relied on the HTBI primer set. One entry per CDR3 protein, called by TCRdb with MiXCR from the multiplex PCR reads. Among around 620,000 distinct CDR3 sequences listed, 46% were seen once. The sample was peripheral blood or thyroid tissue (not recorded which). These receptor sequences come from an adult woman with Graves' disease, either hyperthyroidism or ophthalmopathy (not recorded which).

This clonotype was counted once. The chain combines TRBV12-3 or TRBV12-4 with TRBJ2-2; 7 bases align to TRBD2. CDR3 length equals 18 residues. The V gene end was trimmed by 2 bases and the J gene end by 4 bases; junction bases not matched to a gene: 13. The CDR3 is CASSLSLAAAFITGELFF. In DNA, the CDR3 is TGTGCCAGCAGTTTATCGCTAGCGGCCGCTTTTATCACCGGGGAGCTGTTTTTT.

The chain has TRBV14 and TRBJ1-4; D ambiguous. The length of the CDR3 is 14 residues. V was pared by 0 bases and J by 8 bases, with 10 bases between. Germline assignment: CDR1 SGHDN and CDR2 FVKESK. Here the CDR3 DNA reads TGTGCCAGCAGCCAAGAGATGTATCAGGAAAAACTGTTTTTT. Its translation: CASSQEMYQEKLFF.

This clonotype was seen at least ten times. The rearrangement links TRBV10-2 to TRBJ2-5, with 7 bases fitting TRBD2. Losses at the gene ends were 2 bases for V and 7 bases for J; bases not matched to a gene: 10. This CDR3 is built from 15 residues. Germline CDR1 and CDR2: WSHSY and SAAADI. CDR3 amino acids: CASSEPGGGMGTQYF. CDR3 bases: TGCGCCAGCAGTGAGCCTGGGGGAGGGATGGGGACCCAGTACTTC.

As concerns this clonotype: A much larger clone differs by one base, so this may be a read error. The chain is built from TRBV2 and TRBJ1-4; the D is unclear. The CDR3 totals 12 residues. CDR1 and CDR2 from the germline V gene are SNHLY and FYNNEI. Deletions cut 8 bases from V and 7 bases from J, with 11 bases between. CDR3 DNA: TGTGCCAGCGGTACCACAGCTGAAAAACTGTTTTTT. This encodes CASGTTAEKLFF.

The chain recombines TRBV29-1 with TRBJ2-1, with D unclear. CDR1 is SQVTM, CDR2 ANQGSEA, per germline. V was shortened by 4 bases and J by 10 bases, with 8 bases between the two germline ends. The CDR3 has 10 amino acids. CDR3 loop: CSVGAGEQFF. CDR3 DNA: TGCAGCGTTGGGGCAGGCGAGCAGTTCTTC.

In its sample, this clonotype was seen a few times. The rearrangement links TRBV5-1 to TRBJ2-2; TRBD2 aligns across 7 bases. Germline CDR1 and CDR2: SGHRS and YFSETQ. With 4 bases clipped from V and 6 bases from J, the junction kept 3 bases outside the gene matches. The CDR3 runs to 13 residues. The CDR3 is CASSPTSAGELFF. CDR3 coding DNA: TGCGCCAGCAGCCCAACTAGCGCCGGGGAGCTGTTTTTT.

The chain has TRBV9 and TRBJ2-7; D is possibly TRBD1 or TRBD2 (5 bases each). V shed 2 bases and J shed 3 bases, with 15 bases lying between them. The V gene's germline CDR1 is SGDLS and CDR2 YYNGEE. The CDR3 has 15 residues. CDR3 nucleotide sequence: TGTGCCAGCAGCGTGGCGCCCGGGACCTACTACGAGCAGTACTTC. Translated, it gives CASSVAPGTYYEQYF.

V gene TRBV5-1 combines with J gene TRBJ2-5, with D tentatively TRBD2 (6 bases). The CDR3 runs 15 residues. Germline V gene data show CDR1 as SGHRS and CDR2 as YFSETQ. V lost 5 bases to trimming and J lost 1 base, with 15 bases between them. The CDR3 is CASRLNGSPQETQYF. The CDR3 bases are TGCGCCAGCAGATTAAACGGGAGTCCCCAAGAGACCCAGTACTTC.

This clonotype was recorded only once. This chain links TRBV29-1 with TRBJ1-1; perhaps TRBD1 as D (6 bases). The V gene's germline CDR1 is SQVTM and CDR2 ANQGSEA. The CDR3 consists of 14 residues. The V gene lost 6 bases and the J gene lost 1 base, with 15 bases spanning the gap. CDR3 DNA: TGCAGCGTCCCGGGGGGGGCCGCGAACACTGAAGCTTTCTTT. It is translated as CSVPGGAANTEAFF. Full variable domain (rest looked up from reference TRBV29-1 and TRBJ1-1): SAVISQKPSRDICQRGTSLTIQCQVDSQVTMMFWYRQQPGQSLTLIATANQGSEATYESGFVIDKFPISRPNLTFSTLTVSNMSPEDSSIYLCSVPGGAANTEAFFGQGTRLTVV.

Notes on this clonotype: Being one base from a much bigger clone, this may be a read error. The chain joins TRBV7-8 to TRBJ2-5; 9 bases agree with TRBD2. The CDR3 extends over 17 amino acids. Looked up from germline, CDR1 is SGHVS and CDR2 is FQNEAQ. CDR3 bases: TGCGCCAGCAGCCACCCCTCGGGCGGGAGGGCCCAAGAGACCCAGCACTTC. It specifies CASSHPSGGRAQETQHF.

The rearrangement joins TRBV5-1 to TRBJ1-3, with unresolved D. The CDR3 spans 13 residues. CDR1 is SGHRS, CDR2 YFSETQ, per germline. V lost 4 bases and J lost 7, with 12 bases in between. The CDR3 DNA follows: TGCGCCAGCAGCACCAGTAGCAGGAACACCATATATTTT. Encoded protein: CASSTSSRNTIYF. Drawing the rest from reference TRBV5-1 and TRBJ1-3, the complete variable domain is KAGVTQTPRYLIKTRGQQVTLSCSPISGHRSVSWYQQTPGQGLQFLFEYFSETQRNKGNFPGRFSGRQFSNSRSEMNVSTLELGDSALYLCASSTSSRNTIYFGEGSWLTVV.

The rearrangement joins TRBV15 to TRBJ2-7; D may be TRBD1 (6 bases). Germline V gene data show CDR1 as LNHNV and CDR2 as YYDKDF (reference sequence). The length of the CDR3 is 14 residues. The CDR3 sequence is CAIPIHRDSYEQYF. In nucleotides, the CDR3 is TGTGCTATCCCAATCCACAGGGATTCCTACGAGCAGTACTTC.

The chain is built from TRBV6-1 and TRBJ2-2; D is unresolved. V was shortened by 0 bases and J by 5 bases, with 19 bases between the two germline ends. CDR3 length: 18 amino acids. Germline lookup yields CDR1 MNHNS and CDR2 SASEGT. This CDR3 is CASSEALITRFETGELFF. Written as DNA, the CDR3 is TGTGCCAGCAGTGAAGCGCTGATAACCAGATTTGAAACCGGGGAGCTGTTTTTT.

The V gene is TRBV11-2, the J gene TRBJ2-5; the D is unclear. V was trimmed by 5 bases and J by 1 base, leaving 11 bases between them. The CDR3 is 14 amino acids. Per germline, CDR1 SGHAT and CDR2 FQNNGV. CDR3 bases: TGTGCCAGCAGCCCCCGACGGTCCCAAGAGACCCAGTACTTC. This gives the protein CASSPRRSQETQYF.

This chain links TRBV20-1 with TRBJ1-5; D not resolved. This CDR3 is built from 10 residues. Germline loops: CDR1 DFQATT, CDR2 SNEGSKA (reference sequence). V lost 6 bases and J 14 bases, leaving 14 bases between the germline ends. CDR3 in amino acids: CSALAAYEHF. CDR3 sequence (DNA): TGCAGTGCCCTAGCGGCCTACGAGCATTTT.

This clonotype was picked up many times. The chain employs TRBV29-1 and TRBJ1-1, with D possibly TRBD1 on 5 matching bases. From germline, CDR1 is SQVTM and CDR2 ANQGSEA. V dropped 1 base and J dropped 10 bases, with 16 bases sitting between them. This CDR3 has 13 amino acids. The CDR3 spells CSVEAQSGGVAFF. The CDR3 DNA sequence: TGCAGCGTTGAAGCACAGTCTGGGGGTGTAGCTTTCTTT.

The V call is TRBV20-1, the J call TRBJ2-2, with D unclear. V was shortened by 1 base and J by 4 bases, with 13 bases between the two germline ends. CDR1 and CDR2 from the germline V gene are DFQATT and SNEGSKA (reference sequence). The length of the CDR3 is 15 residues. In nucleotides, the CDR3 is TGCAGTGCTAGAGTGTCCAAGGGCGGCACCGGGGAGCTGTTTTTT. Its protein product is CSARVSKGGTGELFF.

The rearrangement uses TRBV10-3 and TRBJ2-5, with D perhaps assigned TRBD1 or TRBD2 (5 bases each). The V gene lost 7 bases and the J gene lost 1 base, with 10 bases spanning the gap. Germline V CDR1 and CDR2: ENHRY, SYGVKD. CDR3 length: 13 amino acids. The CDR3 nucleotides read TGTGCCATCAATAGAGGGGCCCAAGAGACCCAGTACTTC. Its protein is CAINRGAQETQYF.

Turning to this clonotype: Its ends do not fully match the called genes, so a read error is possible. This rearrangement joins TRBV2 to TRBJ2-1; TRBD1 aligns across 10 bases. There are 15 residues in the CDR3. Per the germline V gene, CDR1 is SNHLY and CDR2 is FYNNEI. DNA for the CDR3: TGTGTCAGCGGGATCGACAGGGGGCCTTACAATGAGCAGTTCTTC. Its protein product is CVSGIDRGPYNEQFF.

V and J are TRBV24-1 and TRBJ1-2, with D unclear. Per the germline V gene, CDR1 is KGHDR and CDR2 is SFDVKD. CDR3 size: 14 residues. Trimming left V 5 bases short and J 4 bases short, with 13 bases between. The CDR3 DNA sequence: TGTGCCACCAGTGGGGCCACGAGCTCCTATGGCTACACCTTC. It encodes CATSGATSSYGYTF.

This clonotype was seen ten or more times. The chain carries TRBV10-3 and TRBJ1-3, with D hard to call. The CDR3 spans 14 residues. Trimming cost V 2 bases and J 4 bases, with 9 bases left between them. From germline, CDR1 is ENHRY and CDR2 SYGVKD. CDR3 sequence reads: CAISERAPGNTIYF. Written as DNA, the CDR3 is TGTGCCATCAGTGAGAGAGCACCAGGAAACACCATATATTTT.

This clonotype was observed a handful of times. This chain uses TRBV10-3 with TRBJ2-5; TRBD1 agrees at 10 bases. With 6 bases clipped from V and 3 bases from J, the junction kept 1 base outside the gene matches. This CDR3 has 13 residues. Germline V CDR1 and CDR2: ENHRY, SYGVKD. Written as DNA, the CDR3 is TGTGCCATCAGCGGGACAGGGGAAGAGACCCAGTACTTC. As protein: CAISGTGEETQYF.

In the case of this clonotype: Sequence at one end of the junction differs from germline and may be a read error. The rearrangement uses TRBV7-9 and TRBJ2-3; possible D gene TRBD2, 5 bases. CDR1 is SEHNR and CDR2 is FQNEAQ in the germline V gene (reference sequence). The length of the CDR3 is 15 residues. CDR3 DNA sequence: TGTGCCAGCAGTTTGAGACAATCTAGCACGGATACGCAGTATTTT. Protein: CASSLRQSSTDTQYF.

Note on this clonotype: The junction departs from germline at one end; a sequencing error may be responsible. This chain uses TRBV25-1 with TRBJ1-6, with TRBD1 matching over 7 bases. CDR3 length equals 18 residues. CDR1 MGHDK and CDR2 SYGVNS come from the germline V gene. The CDR3 reads CAGSAREGTAGRNSPLHF. In nucleotides, the CDR3 is TGTGCCGGCAGTGCTAGAGAAGGGACAGCGGGGCGAAATTCACCCCTCCACTTT.

The chain has TRBV11-2 and TRBJ1-2; 7 bases fit TRBD1. This CDR3 is 14 amino acids long. The V and J ends lost 6 bases and 2 bases, in that order; junction bases with no gene match: 6. Germline CDR1 SGHAT, CDR2 FQNNGV. Written as DNA, the CDR3 is TGTGCCAGCAGTATAGGGGGCGGGAACTATGGCTACACCTTC. As protein: CASSIGGGNYGYTF. Together with reference TRBV11-2 and TRBJ1-2, the CDR3 gives the full variable domain: EAGVAQSPRYKIIEKRQSVAFWCNPISGHATLYWYQQILGQGPKLLIQFQNNGVVDDSQLPKDRFSAERLKGVDSTLKIQPAKLEDSAVYLCASSIGGGNYGYTFGSGTRLTVV.

This clonotype was picked up a small number of times. CDR3 nucleotides: TGTGCCATCAACAGGGATTGGAGCAATCAGCCCCAGCATTTT. It yields the protein CAINRDWSNQPQHF. The chain couples TRBV10-3 to TRBJ1-5; tentatively, D is TRBD1 (6 bases). From germline, CDR1 is ENHRY and CDR2 SYGVKD. The V and J ends lost 7 bases and 1 base respectively, with 11 bases between them. The CDR3 consists of 14 residues.

The chain employs TRBV7-3 and TRBJ1-6; perhaps TRBD1 as D (6 bases). The CDR3 runs 14 residues. Trimming took 5 bases from V and 6 from J, leaving 11 bases between them. Germline V gene data show CDR1 as SGHTA and CDR2 as FQGTGA. CDR3 nucleotide sequence: TGTGCCAGCAGCACCGGGACATTTAATTCACCCCTCCACTTT. Its translation is CASSTGTFNSPLHF.

In its sample, this clonotype was seen many times. The gene calls are TRBV14 and TRBJ2-7; 8 bases line up with TRBD1. The CDR3 runs 15 residues. CDR1 is SGHDN, CDR2 FVKESK, per germline. V was clipped by 2 bases and J by 3 bases; unmatched bases: 6. CDR3 in amino acids: CASSQLTGGHYEQYF. CDR3 nucleotide sequence: TGTGCCAGCAGCCAACTTACAGGGGGTCACTACGAGCAGTACTTC.

This chain joins TRBV29-1 and TRBJ2-7; D tentatively reads TRBD1 or TRBD2 (5 bases each). CDR3 length: 11 residues. Germline lookup yields CDR1 SQVTM and CDR2 ANQGSEA. The V and J ends lost 7 bases and 7 bases respectively, with 14 bases between them. In nucleotides, the CDR3 is TGCAGCGGAGGCACATGGGGGGAGCAGTACTTC. Its protein product is CSGGTWGEQYF.

This clonotype was observed a single time. This chain uses TRBV6-5 with TRBJ2-3; the D gene is possibly TRBD1 (5 bases). The CDR3 covers 13 residues. Per germline, CDR1 MNHEY and CDR2 SVGAGI. Between the trimmed V and J ends, which lost 2 bases and 5 bases, there was a span of 8 bases. This CDR3 is CASSYGAIDTQYF. The CDR3 DNA reads as TGTGCCAGCAGTTACGGGGCGATAGATACGCAGTATTTT.